The rows below give T cell receptor beta chains drawn from one sample of a study of OX40 agonist ivuxolimab in advanced cancers. Data came from immunoSEQ multiplex PCR; TCRdb stores just in-frame clones and leaves some out. The table has about 17,000 clones, approximately 82% seen once. The input for sequencing was CD4+ or CD8+ T cells sorted from blood, taken in a trial of the OX40 agonist ivuxolimab. The receptors derive from an adult with an advanced solid tumor such as melanoma, head and neck, liver or kidney cancer. The CDR3 runs from the conserved cysteine through the conserved F or W. The order of the fields is V gene, J gene, D gene, clone size, CDR3 protein, CDR3 DNA. The D gene is left open where the match is weak. Expanded clones are given a class, and other clones once, few, many or no size at all.

v_call: TRBV6-1; j_call: TRBJ2-1; d_call: TRBD1; clone_size: once; cdr3_aa: CASSGTGGLRGNEQFF; cdr3_nt: TGTGCCAGCAGTGGGACAGGGGGACTTAGGGGCAATGAGCAGTTCTTC
v_call: TRBV5-4; j_call: TRBJ1-5; d_call: NA; clone_size: NA; cdr3_aa: CASSLVGQPQHF; cdr3_nt: TGTGCCAGCAGCTTGGTAGGTCAGCCCCAGCATTTT
v_call: TRBV19; j_call: TRBJ1-1; d_call: TRBD1; clone_size: NA; cdr3_aa: CASRGDRRNTEAFF; cdr3_nt: TGTGCCAGTAGGGGGGACAGACGCAACACTGAAGCTTTCTTT
v_call: TRBV5-4; j_call: TRBJ2-5; d_call: TRBD2; clone_size: NA; cdr3_aa: CASSYKRGQETQYF; cdr3_nt: TGTGCCAGCAGCTACAAGCGGGGCCAAGAGACCCAGTACTTC
v_call: TRBV25-1; j_call: TRBJ2-2; d_call: TRBD1; clone_size: NA; cdr3_aa: CASSDPTGVHTGELFF; cdr3_nt: TGTGCCAGCAGTGATCCCACAGGGGTTCACACCGGGGAGCTGTTTTTT
v_call: TRBV5-1; j_call: TRBJ2-2; d_call: TRBD1; clone_size: NA; cdr3_aa: CASSLAADRVAGELFF; cdr3_nt: TGCGCCAGCAGCTTGGCCGCCGACAGGGTTGCCGGGGAGCTGTTTTTT
v_call: TRBV7-9; j_call: TRBJ2-1; d_call: TRBD2; clone_size: NA; cdr3_aa: CASSRITSGSNEQFF; cdr3_nt: TGTGCCAGCAGCCGGATCACTAGCGGGAGTAATGAGCAGTTCTTC
v_call: TRBV2; j_call: TRBJ2-7; d_call: TRBD2; clone_size: NA; cdr3_aa: CASSDHGGTYEQYF; cdr3_nt: TGTGCCAGCAGCGACCACGGGGGGACCTACGAGCAGTACTTC
v_call: TRBV11-2; j_call: TRBJ2-2; d_call: TRBD1; clone_size: NA; cdr3_aa: CASSFLRTGGGELFF; cdr3_nt: TGTGCCAGCAGCTTCCTCAGGACAGGGGGAGGGGAGCTGTTTTTT
v_call: TRBV9; j_call: TRBJ2-5; d_call: TRBD1; clone_size: NA; cdr3_aa: CASSPRSRGPGETQYF; cdr3_nt: TGTGCCAGCAGCCCTCGTTCTAGGGGGCCGGGAGAGACCCAGTACTTC
v_call: TRBV5-1; j_call: TRBJ2-3; d_call: TRBD2; clone_size: once; cdr3_aa: CASRGGTSADTQYF; cdr3_nt: TGCGCCAGCAGGGGAGGGACTAGCGCAGATACGCAGTATTTT
v_call: TRBV5-4; j_call: TRBJ1-1; d_call: NA; clone_size: NA; cdr3_aa: CASSETQGMNTEAFF; cdr3_nt: TGTGCCAGCAGCGAAACTCAGGGGATGAACACTGAAGCTTTCTTT
v_call: TRBV5-1; j_call: TRBJ2-2; d_call: NA; clone_size: NA; cdr3_aa: CASSSSFSNTGELFF; cdr3_nt: TGCGCCAGCAGTTCCTCCTTCAGCAACACCGGGGAGCTGTTTTTT
v_call: TRBV6-1; j_call: TRBJ1-3; d_call: NA; clone_size: NA; cdr3_aa: CASSEGIYTGNTIYF; cdr3_nt: TGTGCCAGCAGTGAAGGGATATACACTGGAAACACCATATATTTT
v_call: TRBV18; j_call: TRBJ2-5; d_call: NA; clone_size: NA; cdr3_aa: CASSPPDRPSTQYF; cdr3_nt: TGTGCCAGCTCACCACCTGACAGACCCTCGACCCAGTACTTC
v_call: TRBV6-4; j_call: TRBJ2-3; d_call: TRBD2; clone_size: NA; cdr3_aa: CASSDSGTSGTDTQYF; cdr3_nt: TGTGCCAGCAGTGACTCAGGGACTAGCGGGACAGATACGCAGTATTTT
v_call: TRBV4-2; j_call: TRBJ1-5; d_call: NA; clone_size: few; cdr3_aa: CASSQARGQPQHF; cdr3_nt: TGTGCCAGCAGCCAAGCTAGGGGTCAGCCCCAGCATTTT